This T cell receptor beta chain was captured by sequencing in a study of T cell responses to AZD1222 COVID-19 vaccine (dated by TCRdb to the early 2020s). About the full investigation: Because spike-specific TCR depth and breadth did not differ between the two schedules, AZD1222 recipients who got a second dose at roughly 4 weeks were pooled with those who got a second dose at roughly 12 weeks. A total of 233 trial participants underwent TCR sequencing, of whom about 200 had received two doses of AZD1222 and 26 had received two doses of the MenACWY control vaccine. Trial participants were enrolled by age into subgroups of 18-55, 56-69 and 70-plus years, and around 150, 29 and 61 TCR-sequenced participants, respectively, were included in these subgroups. Study-wide findings and limitations: Participants were mostly white British, with more females than males. The authors suggested clonal diversity may have been underestimated. Spike-specific TCR breadth and depth rose significantly after two AZD1222 doses compared with day 0 and with MenACWY recipients. Vaccine-associated CD4 TCRs spanned the whole spike protein, with dominant responses in regions 160-218 and 743-854. Conclusions about previously exposed vaccinees were limited because only six AZD1222 recipients were SARS-CoV-2 seropositive at baseline. Because no day 14 peak-response samples were available, the repertoires could be characterized only after the peak T cell response. Reportedly, close to half of the unique spike-specific TCRs recognized epitopes lying outside the regions that are mutated in the B.1.351 and B.1.1.7 variants. In the small 56-69-year group, the increase in depth fell short of significance, most likely because of low power.

From the cysteine up to the phenylalanine, the CDR3 has a length of 15 residues. The retained sequence is limited to the CDR3, 45 bases, with the frame set at the first base. Trimming costs V 5 bases and J 9 bases, and their ends lie 17 bases apart. CDR1 is given as SGHTA and CDR2 as FQGNSA, both from the germline V gene. Comment on this clone: Its antigen is not yet known. Per-base qualities were not stored, and no clone one base away is much larger.

The CDR3 regions of human TCRbeta chains were analyzed by immunosequencing. The authors processed their data as follows. TCRs in the repertoires were compared against a reference library of SARS-CoV-2-specific TCRs that had been generated with the MIRA antigen-specificity platform. Breadth was defined as the fraction of unique TCRs that were SARS-CoV-2-associated, and depth was defined as the fraction of total T cells that were SARS-CoV-2-associated. Using the MIRA data, each spike-specific TCR was mapped to the spike region that the TCR reacts to and placed in a CD4 or CD8 class. Log10-transformed breadth and depth values were compared by one-way ANOVA with Sidak's multiple comparisons tests. TCRdb provides this immuneACCESS table in a form limited to in-frame rearrangements. Some clones are lacking; in checked studies, under half of them reflect an unresolved V gene, and why the rest are absent is not known. The DNA was the basis for D and trimming; V, J and clone size are from that table. The sample includes over 100,000 clones, with more than 75% observed a single time. The ten largest clonotypes hold approximately 20% of the sample.

The intended sense of this specimen's time point label: baseline before first vaccination. The vaccinee samples were drawn from two UK trials, COV001 and COV002, one of which was a single-blind randomized controlled phase 2/3 trial testing AZD1222 (ChAdOx1 nCoV-19) in healthy adults. Trial participant PBMC samples were collected at day 0 and day 28 after the second dose for TCRbeta chain sequencing. This clonotype was sampled from an adult in good health. Sequenced material: peripheral blood, taken on day 0 of AZD1222 vaccination. Recombination linked TRBV7-2 to TRBJ1-6, and perhaps TRBD1 as D gene, on 5 matching bases. The bases are TGTGCCAGCAGCGCCCCCGCGAGGGGCAGTTCACCCCTCCACTTT. Its amino acids are CASSAPARGSSPLHF.